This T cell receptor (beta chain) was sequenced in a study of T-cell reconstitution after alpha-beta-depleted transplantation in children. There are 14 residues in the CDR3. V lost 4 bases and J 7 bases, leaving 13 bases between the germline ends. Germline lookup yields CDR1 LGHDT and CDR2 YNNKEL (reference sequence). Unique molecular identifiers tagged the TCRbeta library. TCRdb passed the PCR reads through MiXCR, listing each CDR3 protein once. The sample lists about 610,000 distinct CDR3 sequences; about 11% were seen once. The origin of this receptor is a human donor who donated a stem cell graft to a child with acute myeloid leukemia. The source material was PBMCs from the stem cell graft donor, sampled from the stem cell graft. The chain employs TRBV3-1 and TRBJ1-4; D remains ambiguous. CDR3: CASSPTVSGEKLFF. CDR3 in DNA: TGTGCCAGCAGCCCCACGGTCTCGGGTGAAAAACTGTTTTTT.